The present entry profiles one T cell receptor beta chain with its context. The CDR3 runs 13 residues. Trimming took off 6 bases at V and 10 bases at J, with 16 bases between the two ends. The participants were between roughly 18 and 89 years old and came from roughly 24 US areas. Cohorts were based on clinical histories the participants reported. The data stem from a study of blood T cell repertoires in COVID-19. Across the study: Collection of acute and convalescent COVID-19 samples took place in the United States, Italy and Spain. Sources were T cells, B-cell-depleted T cells, or PBMCs; the material itself was cDNA or gDNA.

Sequencing used immunoSEQ multiplex PCR; TCRdb keeps in-frame clones, though not all of them. The table lists 150,000 to 200,000 clones, approximately 80% of them singletons. The origin of this receptor is a woman between 45 and 65 years old who had recovered from COVID-19. The sequenced sample consisted of PBMCs or T cells enriched from blood (not recorded which). The chain uses TRBV12-3 or TRBV12-4 and TRBJ1-3; D is perhaps TRBD1 (5 bases). Here the CDR3 reads CASSLQEHQTIYF. The CDR3 DNA reads TGTGCCAGCAGCCTACAGGAACACCAGACCATATATTTT.